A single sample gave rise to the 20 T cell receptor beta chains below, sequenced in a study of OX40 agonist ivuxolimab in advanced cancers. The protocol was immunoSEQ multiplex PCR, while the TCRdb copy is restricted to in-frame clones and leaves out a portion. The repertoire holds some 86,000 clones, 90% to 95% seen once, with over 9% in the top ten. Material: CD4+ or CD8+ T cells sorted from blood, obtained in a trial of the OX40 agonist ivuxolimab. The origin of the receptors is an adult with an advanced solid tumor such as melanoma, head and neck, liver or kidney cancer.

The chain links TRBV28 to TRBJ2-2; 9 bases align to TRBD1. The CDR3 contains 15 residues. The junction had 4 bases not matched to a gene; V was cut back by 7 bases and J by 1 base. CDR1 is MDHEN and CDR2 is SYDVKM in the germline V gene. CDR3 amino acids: CASTRTGENTGELFF. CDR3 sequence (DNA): TGTGCCAGCACCCGGACAGGGGAGAACACCGGGGAGCTGTTTTTT.

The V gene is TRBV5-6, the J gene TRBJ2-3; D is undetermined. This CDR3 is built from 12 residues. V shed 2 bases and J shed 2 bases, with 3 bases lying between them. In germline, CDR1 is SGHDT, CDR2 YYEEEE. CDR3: CASSLYTDTQYF. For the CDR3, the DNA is TGTGCCAGCAGCTTATACACAGATACGCAGTATTTT.

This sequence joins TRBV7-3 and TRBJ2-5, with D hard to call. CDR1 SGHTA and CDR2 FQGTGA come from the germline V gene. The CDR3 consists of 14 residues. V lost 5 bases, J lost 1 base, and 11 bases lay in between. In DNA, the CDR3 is TGTGCCAGCAGCGCACAAGGTGGCCAAGAGACCCAGTACTTC. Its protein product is CASSAQGGQETQYF.

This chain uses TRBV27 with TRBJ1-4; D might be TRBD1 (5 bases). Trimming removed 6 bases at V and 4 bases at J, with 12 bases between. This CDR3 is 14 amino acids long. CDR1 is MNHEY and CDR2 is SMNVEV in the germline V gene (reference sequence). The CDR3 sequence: CASRIAGSNEKLFF. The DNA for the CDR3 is TGTGCCAGCAGAATCGCAGGGAGTAATGAAAAACTGTTTTTT.

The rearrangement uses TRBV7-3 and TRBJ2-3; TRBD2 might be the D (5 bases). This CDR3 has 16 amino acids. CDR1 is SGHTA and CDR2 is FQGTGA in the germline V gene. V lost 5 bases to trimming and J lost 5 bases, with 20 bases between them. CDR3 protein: CASSPPEAGVGDTQYF. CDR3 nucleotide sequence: TGTGCCAGCAGCCCCCCGGAGGCAGGCGTGGGAGATACGCAGTATTTT.

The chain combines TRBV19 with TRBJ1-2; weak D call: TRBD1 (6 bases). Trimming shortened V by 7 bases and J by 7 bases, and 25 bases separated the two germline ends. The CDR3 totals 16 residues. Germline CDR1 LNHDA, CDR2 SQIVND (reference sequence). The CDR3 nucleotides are TGTGCCAGTAAGGAGGACAGAGGTATCAGGAGGAGTGGCTACACCTTC. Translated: CASKEDRGIRRSGYTF.

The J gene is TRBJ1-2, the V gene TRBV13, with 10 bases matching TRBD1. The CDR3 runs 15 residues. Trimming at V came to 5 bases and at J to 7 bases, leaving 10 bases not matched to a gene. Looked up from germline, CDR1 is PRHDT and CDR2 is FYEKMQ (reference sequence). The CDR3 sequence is CASSPRDRGPPGYTF. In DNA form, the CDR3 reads TGTGCCAGCAGCCCGAGGGACAGGGGCCCGCCTGGCTACACCTTC.

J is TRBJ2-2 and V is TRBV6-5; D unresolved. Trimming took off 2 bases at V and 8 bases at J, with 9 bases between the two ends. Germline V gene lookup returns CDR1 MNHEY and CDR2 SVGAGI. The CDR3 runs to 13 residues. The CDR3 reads CASSYTDGGELFF. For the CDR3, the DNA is TGTGCCAGCAGTTACACCGACGGGGGGGAGCTGTTTTTT.

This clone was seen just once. The CDR3 sequence: CASSPRVYQPQHF. The CDR3 DNA follows: TGTGCCAGCAGCCCGAGGGTGTACCAGCCCCAGCATTTT. The chain is built from TRBV28 and TRBJ1-5; the D is unclear. Germline loops: CDR1 MDHEN, CDR2 SYDVKM. CDR3 length equals 13 residues. V was trimmed by 6 bases and J by 7 bases, leaving 13 bases between them.

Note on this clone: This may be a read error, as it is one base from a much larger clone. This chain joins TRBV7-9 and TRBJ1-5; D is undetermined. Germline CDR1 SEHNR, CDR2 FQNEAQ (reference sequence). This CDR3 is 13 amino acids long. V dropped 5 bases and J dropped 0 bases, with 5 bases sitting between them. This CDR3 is CASSQDSNQPQHF. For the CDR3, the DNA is TGTGCCAGCAGCCAAGATAGCAATCAGCCCCAGCATTTT. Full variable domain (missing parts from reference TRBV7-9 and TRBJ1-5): DTGVSQNPRHKITKRGQNVTFRCDPISEHNRLYWYRQTLGQGPEFLTYFQNEAQLEKSRLLSDRFSAERPKGSFSTLEIQRTEQGDSAMYLCASSQDSNQPQHFGDGTRLSIL.

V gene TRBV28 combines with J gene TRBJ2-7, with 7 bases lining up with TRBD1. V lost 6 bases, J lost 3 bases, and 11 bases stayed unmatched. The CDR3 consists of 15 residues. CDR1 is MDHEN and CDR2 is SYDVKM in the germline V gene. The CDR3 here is CASSPTGTENYEQYF. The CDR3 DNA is TGTGCCAGCAGCCCTACCGGGACAGAGAACTACGAGCAGTACTTC.

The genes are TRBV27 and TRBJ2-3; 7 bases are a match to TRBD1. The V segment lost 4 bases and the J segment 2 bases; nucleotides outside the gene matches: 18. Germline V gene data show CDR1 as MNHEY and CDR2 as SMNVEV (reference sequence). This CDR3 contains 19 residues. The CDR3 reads CASSSQGSMEVLPTDTQYF. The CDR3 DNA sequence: TGTGCCAGCAGTTCACAGGGGAGTATGGAGGTTCTGCCCACAGATACGCAGTATTTT.

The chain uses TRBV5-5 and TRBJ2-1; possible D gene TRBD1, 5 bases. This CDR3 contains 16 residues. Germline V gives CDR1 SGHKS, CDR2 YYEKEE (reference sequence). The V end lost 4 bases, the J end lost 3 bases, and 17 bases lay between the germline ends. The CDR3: CASSPEIGADYNEQFF. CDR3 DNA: TGTGCCAGCAGCCCGGAGATTGGGGCCGACTACAATGAGCAGTTCTTC.

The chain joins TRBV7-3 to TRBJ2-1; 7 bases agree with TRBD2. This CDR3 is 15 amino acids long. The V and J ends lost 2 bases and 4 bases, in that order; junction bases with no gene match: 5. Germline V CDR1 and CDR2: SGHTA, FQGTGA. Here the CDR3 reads CASSLGGSEYNEQFF. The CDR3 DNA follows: TGTGCCAGCAGCTTAGGCGGGAGTGAGTACAATGAGCAGTTCTTC.

The CDR3, as DNA: TGTGCCAGCAGCTCAACCGGGACTCCTGCGCAGTTCTTC. Its translation: CASSSTGTPAQFF. The chain joins TRBV11-1 to TRBJ2-1, with a tentative D call TRBD2 (6 bases). Germline V gene data show CDR1 as SGHAT and CDR2 as FQDESV (reference sequence). Trimming left V 4 bases short and J 12 bases short, with 16 bases between. The CDR3 extends over 13 amino acids.

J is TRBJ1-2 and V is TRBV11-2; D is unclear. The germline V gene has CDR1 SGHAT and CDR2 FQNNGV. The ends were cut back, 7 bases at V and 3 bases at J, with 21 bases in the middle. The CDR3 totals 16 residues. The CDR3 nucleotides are TGTGCCAGCAAGGGAACCCCCTCCTATACAGACTATGGCTACACCTTC. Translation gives CASKGTPSYTDYGYTF. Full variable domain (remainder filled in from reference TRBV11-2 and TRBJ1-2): EAGVAQSPRYKIIEKRQSVAFWCNPISGHATLYWYQQILGQGPKLLIQFQNNGVVDDSQLPKDRFSAERLKGVDSTLKIQPAKLEDSAVYLCASKGTPSYTDYGYTFGSGTRLTVV.

The CDR3 region has the DNA TGTGCCAGCAGCGCCGGGACAACGAACACCGGGGAGCTGTTTTTT. Protein sequence: CASSAGTTNTGELFF. The chain joins TRBV5-4 to TRBJ2-2, with D possibly TRBD1 on 6 matching bases. There are 15 residues in the CDR3. Germline CDR1 SGHNT, CDR2 YYREEE (reference sequence). V was trimmed by 4 bases and J by 0 bases, leaving 10 bases between them.

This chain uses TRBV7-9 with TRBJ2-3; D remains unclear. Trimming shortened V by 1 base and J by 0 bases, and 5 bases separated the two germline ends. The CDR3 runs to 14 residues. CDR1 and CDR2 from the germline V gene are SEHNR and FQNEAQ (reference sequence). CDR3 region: CASSLGSSTDTQYF. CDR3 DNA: TGTGCCAGCAGCTTAGGGAGCAGCACAGATACGCAGTATTTT.

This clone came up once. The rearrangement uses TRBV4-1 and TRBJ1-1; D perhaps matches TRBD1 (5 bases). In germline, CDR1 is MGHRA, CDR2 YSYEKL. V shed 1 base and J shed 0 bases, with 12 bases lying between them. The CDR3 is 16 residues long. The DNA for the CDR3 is TGCGCCAGCAGCCAAGGACCAGGGAGCATGAACACTGAAGCTTTCTTT. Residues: CASSQGPGSMNTEAFF.

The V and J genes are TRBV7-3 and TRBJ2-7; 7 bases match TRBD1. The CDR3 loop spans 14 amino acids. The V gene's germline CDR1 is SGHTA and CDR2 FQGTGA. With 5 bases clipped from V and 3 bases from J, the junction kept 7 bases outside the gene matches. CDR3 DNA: TGTGCCAGCAGCCACGGGGCAGGGGGCTACGAGCAGTACTTC. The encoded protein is CASSHGAGGYEQYF.